What follows describes a single T cell receptor (beta chain). Antigen unknown. Per the germline V gene, CDR1 is SNHLY and CDR2 is FYNNEI. The CDR3 runs 12 residues. J lost 10 bases, V lost 8 bases, and 8 bases had no gene match. The data derive from a study of beta chain features in type 1 diabetes. The entirety of the isolated RNA underwent reverse transcription, so expressed TCRB transcripts were sequenced. Generated by immunoSEQ multiplex PCR, the TCRdb table keeps only in-frame clones and is missing some. The sample holds about 650,000 clones, around 12% seen once. Study-level results: The naive, central memory and Treg TCRB repertoires showed an apparent similarity that was greater among patients than among healthy donors. Type 1 diabetes patients had TCRB CDR3s that were shorter (moderately but significantly so) in all four CD4+ subsets.

This rearrangement joins TRBV2 to TRBJ1-2, with 9 bases identical to TRBD1. Sequencing was carried out using naive CD4+ T cells from blood. This clonotype was obtained from a man aged 30 to 39 with type 1 diabetes. CDR3 DNA: TGTGCCAGCCGGGGACAGGGTGGCGACTACACCTTC. This sequence encodes CASRGQGGDYTF.